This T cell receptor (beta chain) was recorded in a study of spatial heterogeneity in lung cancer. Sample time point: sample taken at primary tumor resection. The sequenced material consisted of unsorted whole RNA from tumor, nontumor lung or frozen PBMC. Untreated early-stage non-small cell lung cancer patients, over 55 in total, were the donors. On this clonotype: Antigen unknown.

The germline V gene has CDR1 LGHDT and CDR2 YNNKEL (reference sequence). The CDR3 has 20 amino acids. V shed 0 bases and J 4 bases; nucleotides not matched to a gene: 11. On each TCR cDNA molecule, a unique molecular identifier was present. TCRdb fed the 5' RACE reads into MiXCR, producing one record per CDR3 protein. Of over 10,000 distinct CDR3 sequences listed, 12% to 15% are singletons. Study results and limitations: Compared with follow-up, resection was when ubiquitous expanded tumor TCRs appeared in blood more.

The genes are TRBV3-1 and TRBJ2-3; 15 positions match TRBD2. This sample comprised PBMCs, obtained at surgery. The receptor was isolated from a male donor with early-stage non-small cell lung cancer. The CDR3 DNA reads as TGTGCCAGCAGCCAAGATCCGTTTAAAAGGACTAGCGGGGGGGCAGATACGCAGTATTTT. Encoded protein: CASSQDPFKRTSGGADTQYF.